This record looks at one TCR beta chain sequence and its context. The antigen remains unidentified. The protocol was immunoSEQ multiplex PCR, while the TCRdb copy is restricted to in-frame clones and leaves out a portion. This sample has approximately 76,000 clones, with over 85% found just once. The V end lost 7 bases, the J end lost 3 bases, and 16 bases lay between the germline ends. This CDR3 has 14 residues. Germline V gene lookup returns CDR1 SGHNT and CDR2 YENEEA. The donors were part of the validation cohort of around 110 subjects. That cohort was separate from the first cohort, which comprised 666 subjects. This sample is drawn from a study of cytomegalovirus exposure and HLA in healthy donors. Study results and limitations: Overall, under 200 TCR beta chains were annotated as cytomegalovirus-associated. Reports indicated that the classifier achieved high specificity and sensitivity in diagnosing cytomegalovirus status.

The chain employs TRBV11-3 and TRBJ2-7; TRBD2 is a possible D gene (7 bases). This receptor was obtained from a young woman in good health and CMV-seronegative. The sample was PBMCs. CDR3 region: CASTTQGGGYEQYF. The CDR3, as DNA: TGTGCCAGCACCACTCAGGGAGGGGGCTACGAGCAGTACTTC.